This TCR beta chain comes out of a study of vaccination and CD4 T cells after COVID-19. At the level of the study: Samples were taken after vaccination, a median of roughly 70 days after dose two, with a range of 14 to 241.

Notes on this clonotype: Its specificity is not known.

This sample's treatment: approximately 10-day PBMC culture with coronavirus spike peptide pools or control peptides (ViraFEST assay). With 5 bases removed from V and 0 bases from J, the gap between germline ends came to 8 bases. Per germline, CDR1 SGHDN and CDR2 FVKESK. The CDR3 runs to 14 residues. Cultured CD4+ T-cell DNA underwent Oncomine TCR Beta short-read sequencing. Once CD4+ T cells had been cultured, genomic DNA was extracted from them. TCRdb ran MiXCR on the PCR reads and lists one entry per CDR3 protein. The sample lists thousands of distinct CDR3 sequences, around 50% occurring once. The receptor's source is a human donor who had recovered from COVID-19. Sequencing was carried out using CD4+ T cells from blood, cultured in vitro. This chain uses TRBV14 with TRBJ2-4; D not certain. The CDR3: CASSTDLAKNIQYF. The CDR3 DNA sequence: TGTGCCAGCAGCACAGATCTAGCCAAAAACATTCAGTACTTC.